This T cell receptor beta chain is drawn from a study of radiation and T cells in renal cell carcinoma. Study background: Nephrectomy followed 15 Gy stereotactic body radiation by 4 weeks.

V dropped 5 bases and J dropped 0 bases, with 6 bases sitting between them. The V gene's germline CDR1 is LNHNV and CDR2 YYDKDF (reference sequence). CDR3 length equals 13 residues. General study results and limits: Top tumor clonotypes rose in blood 2 weeks post-radiation, then contracted. Without pretreatment biopsies, baseline tumor clonotype presence was undetermined.

Time point of the sample: baseline pretreatment blood. Indicated treatment: 15 Gy SBRT to primary tumor, nephrectomy 4 weeks later. Clones were sequenced by immunoSEQ multiplex PCR, and TCRdb holds only the in-frame ones, with some missing. The table lists 95,000 or so clones, around nine tenths of them singletons. On this clone: Its antigen is currently unknown.

This sequence joins TRBV15 and TRBJ2-3; possibly TRBD2 for D (5 bases). Sequencing was performed on blood, taken from a patient whose treatment included radiotherapy and nephrectomy. The clonotype originates from a man over 45 with renal cell carcinoma. For the CDR3, the DNA is TGTGCCACCAGCCCGGGGAGCACAGATACGCAGTATTTT. Its protein product is CATSPGSTDTQYF.